A selection of T cell receptor beta chains follows, all from one sample in a study of blood T cell repertoires in COVID-19. Profiling relied on immunoSEQ multiplex PCR, and the TCRdb table lists in-frame clones only, not all of them. The data show 200,000 to 250,000 clones, about nine tenths seen once. Material: peripheral blood. The receptors stem from a woman aged 50 to 60 with acute or convalescent COVID-19. Each CDR3 is given with its conserved first and last residue. The order of the fields is J gene, CDR3 length, D gene, clone size, V gene, CDR3 protein, CDR3 DNA. D genes are given only for firm matches. A clone size is listed for some rows: how often the clone was seen (once, few, many), or a class if it is expanded.

TRBJ2-7,17,.,.,TRBV5-1,CASSPQSFWAFSYEQYF,TGCGCCAGCAGCCCCCAGTCCTTTTGGGCTTTCTCCTACGAGCAGTACTTC
TRBJ2-7,14,.,few,TRBV27,CASSPRLTDYEQYF,TGTGCCAGCAGTCCGAGGCTGACAGACTACGAGCAGTACTTC
TRBJ1-2,11,.,.,TRBV29-1,CSVRTDYGYTF,TGCAGCGTCAGGACAGACTATGGCTACACCTTC
TRBJ2-7,13,TRBD1,once,TRBV6-5,CASRTGQIYEQYF,TGTGCCAGCCGAACGGGACAGATCTACGAGCAGTACTTC
TRBJ1-5,14,.,.,TRBV6-6,CASSSGGEWQPQHF,TGTGCCAGCAGTTCCGGGGGGGAGTGGCAGCCCCAGCATTTT
TRBJ2-7,13,.,.,TRBV19,CASSVQLSYEQYF,TGTGCCAGTAGTGTACAGCTCTCCTACGAGCAGTACTTC
TRBJ1-6,15,TRBD1,.,TRBV6-5,CASSYMDRGNSPLHF,TGTGCCAGCAGTTACATGGACAGGGGCAATTCACCCCTCCACTTT
TRBJ2-7,16,TRBD2,.,TRBV5-4,CASSAGLAGLSYEQYF,TGTGCCAGCAGCGCAGGACTAGCGGGACTCTCCTACGAGCAGTACTTC
TRBJ2-5,14,.,.,TRBV18,CASSPLPQQETQYF,TGTGCCAGCTCACCACTGCCACAGCAAGAGACCCAGTACTTC
TRBJ2-3,16,.,.,TRBV2,CASSAGPQGLTDTQYF,TGTGCCAGCAGCGCCGGCCCCCAGGGGCTGACAGATACGCAGTATTTT
TRBJ2-7,11,.,.,TRBV11-2,CASSPRSEQYF,TGTGCCAGCAGCCCCAGATCCGAGCAGTACTTC
TRBJ1-2,13,.,.,TRBV12-3/TRBV12-4,CAAARGPDYGYTF,TGTGCAGCTGCCAGGGGTCCCGACTATGGCTACACCTTC
TRBJ1-5,14,.,few,TRBV19,CASSGAPSNQPQHF,TGTGCCAGTAGTGGAGCGCCCAGCAATCAGCCCCAGCATTTT
TRBJ2-5,17,TRBD2,.,TRBV24-1,CATSPLLGGEGEETQYF,TGTGCCACCAGTCCCCTGTTGGGGGGGGAGGGCGAAGAGACCCAGTACTTC
TRBJ2-5,14,.,.,TRBV18,CASSRLGGQETQYF,TGTGCCAGCTCTCGTCTGGGGGGTCAAGAGACCCAGTACTTC
TRBJ2-7,14,.,.,TRBV10-3,CAISERGGTYEQYF,TGTGCCATCAGTGAGAGGGGCGGAACCTACGAGCAGTACTTC
TRBJ1-1,16,.,.,TRBV6-5,CASSFSYPGVRTEAFF,TGTGCCAGCAGTTTTTCATATCCAGGGGTAAGGACTGAAGCTTTCTTT
TRBJ2-1,17,TRBD2,.,TRBV19,CASSILPGLAGYNEQFF,TGTGCCAGTAGTATCTTACCGGGACTAGCGGGTTACAATGAGCAGTTCTTC
TRBJ2-7,13,TRBD1,.,TRBV6-5,CASRGQGAYEQYF,TGTGCCAGCAGGGGACAGGGGGCGTACGAGCAGTACTTC
TRBJ1-5,13,.,.,TRBV12-3/TRBV12-4,CASSFSGNQPQHF,TGTGCCAGCAGTTTTTCGGGCAATCAGCCCCAGCATTTT
TRBJ1-2,14,TRBD1,.,TRBV5-4,CASSRQGEGYGYTF,TGTGCCAGCAGTCGACAGGGTGAGGGCTATGGCTACACCTTC
TRBJ2-2,12,.,.,TRBV6-5,CASTTGAGELFF,TGTGCCAGCACGACTGGAGCCGGGGAGCTGTTTTTT
TRBJ1-5,15,TRBD1,.,TRBV6-5,CASSPAGGGNQPQHF,TGTGCCAGCAGCCCGGCAGGGGGCGGCAATCAGCCCCAGCATTTT
TRBJ2-7,14,TRBD1,few,TRBV4-2,CASSKGTGGTEQYF,TGTGCCAGCAGCAAAGGGACAGGGGGGACCGAGCAGTACTTC
TRBJ1-5,14,.,few,TRBV27,CASSWGGGNQPQHF,TGTGCCAGCAGTTGGGGCGGTGGCAATCAGCCCCAGCATTTT
TRBJ1-1,14,TRBD1,once,TRBV27,CASFKQGTDTEAFF,TGTGCCAGCTTCAAACAGGGGACTGACACTGAAGCTTTCTTT